This entry is about one T cell receptor (beta chain). RNA was extracted with the RNeasy kit, and a quantity of about 0.45 to 1 ug was reverse transcribed using random hexamers. TCRdb reanalysed the immunoSEQ multiplex PCR reads using MiXCR and keeps one entry per CDR3 protein. The profile covers roughly 130,000 distinct CDR3 sequences, with just over 95% appearing a single time and more than 0.12% taken by the ten largest. Trimming took off 7 bases at V and 8 bases at J, with 12 bases between the two ends. The CDR3 contains 12 residues. Looked up from germline, CDR1 is MNHNY and CDR2 is SVGAGI (reference sequence). The record originates from a study of CD8 T cells in Susac syndrome. The diagnostic criteria were recently defined, and patients with Susac syndrome met them for definite or probable disease.

The sequence derives from a human donor with Susac syndrome. The specimen sequenced was CD4+ T cells from PBMCs. V usage is TRBV6-6 and J usage is TRBJ2-1, with D hard to call. The CDR3 reads CASTPNSDEQFF. The CDR3 nucleotides are TGTGCCAGCACCCCCAACTCGGATGAGCAGTTCTTC.